Below, 19 T cell receptor beta chains from the same sample are listed, as sequenced in a study of molecular identifiers for immune sequencing clone quantification. TCRdb passed the PCR reads through MiXCR, listing each CDR3 protein once. The table includes a few hundred thousand distinct CDR3 sequences, about 22% detected once. Sequenced material: naive CD8+ T cells from blood, with Jurkat cell RNA spiked in. The subset here: FACS-sorted CD8+CD4-CCR7+CD45RA+ naive T cells. The source is a human donor in good health. Some libraries in this study had Jurkat cell RNA spiked in.

The CDR3 sequence is CASSIAYPGELFF. In DNA, the CDR3 is TGTGCCAGTAGTATAGCCTATCCGGGGGAGCTGTTTTTT. The chain couples TRBV19 to TRBJ2-2; no reliable D call. The CDR3 covers 13 residues. Between the trimmed V and J ends, which lost 1 base and 8 bases, there was a span of 8 bases. The germline V gene has CDR1 LNHDA and CDR2 SQIVND (reference sequence). The full variable domain, its missing parts supplied by reference TRBV19 and TRBJ2-2, is DGGITQSPKYLFRKEGQNVTLSCEQNLNHDAMYWYRQDPGQGLRLIYYSQIVNDFQKGDIAEGYSVSREKKESFPLTVTSAQKNPTAFYLCASSIAYPGELFFGEGSRLTVL.

A remark on this clonotype: A much larger clone sits a single nucleotide away, making a read error possible. The chain combines TRBV29-1 with TRBJ2-2, with D perhaps being TRBD1 or TRBD2 (5 bases each). CDR1 and CDR2 (germline): SQVTM, ANQGSEA. The CDR3 spans 13 residues. Trimming removed 7 bases from V and 1 base from J, with 10 bases in between. CDR3 nucleotides: TGCAGCGCTGGGACCCGGAACACCGGGGAGCTGTTTTTT. Its translation: CSAGTRNTGELFF.

Concerning this clonotype itself: The conserved final phenylalanine or tryptophan is absent from the CDR3, which likely points to a read error. The gene calls are TRBV29-1 and TRBJ2-3; D is unresolved. The CDR3 runs 13 residues. Germline values: CDR1 SQVTM, CDR2 ANQGSEA. Trimming took off 6 bases at V and 1 base at J, with 11 bases between the two ends. The CDR3 region is CSVRFQGTDTQYN. In DNA form, the CDR3 reads TGCAGCGTCAGATTTCAAGGCACAGATACGCAGTATAAT.

Comments on this clonotype: A clone one base away is much larger, so this may be a read error. J is TRBJ1-1 and V is TRBV4-1; 9 bases fit TRBD1. CDR1 is MGHRA and CDR2 is YSYEKL in the germline V gene. The CDR3 covers 17 residues. The CDR3 is CASSQTGQGSMNAEAFF. The CDR3 nucleotides read TGCGCCAGCAGCCAAACGGGACAGGGCTCCATGAACGCTGAAGCTTTCTTT.

This clonotype showed up many times. The V gene is TRBV29-1, the J gene TRBJ2-1; D is unresolved. V shed 7 bases and J shed 6 bases, with 16 bases lying between them. CDR1 SQVTM and CDR2 ANQGSEA come from the germline V gene. The CDR3 is made up of 13 amino acids. CDR3 region: CSAQPRGRNEQFF. The CDR3 DNA follows: TGCAGCGCCCAGCCCCGAGGCCGCAATGAGCAGTTCTTC.

This clonotype was detected ten times or more. The chain uses TRBV5-6 and TRBJ1-1; 9 bases line up with TRBD1. Germline V CDR1 and CDR2: SGHDT, YYEEEE. Losses at the gene ends were 4 bases for V and 0 bases for J; bases not matched to a gene: 10. There are 17 residues in the CDR3. The CDR3 protein is CASSTGGTGTLNTEAFF. The DNA for the CDR3 is TGTGCCAGCAGCACGGGAGGGACAGGGACCCTGAACACTGAAGCTTTCTTT.

Ten or more counts support this clonotype. The rearrangement joins TRBV25-1 to TRBJ1-5; D remains ambiguous. This CDR3 region has 13 residues. Germline loops: CDR1 MGHDK, CDR2 SYGVNS. Trimming shortened V by 5 bases and J by 6 bases, and 11 bases separated the two germline ends. CDR3 amino acids: CASSSSSAQPQHF. In DNA, the CDR3 is TGTGCCAGCAGTTCCTCGAGCGCTCAGCCCCAGCATTTT.

Details on this clonotype: The junction and the germline gene differ at one end; a read error may be behind it. The genes are TRBV20-1 and TRBJ2-7, with D perhaps assigned TRBD1 or TRBD2 (6 bases each). There are 16 residues in the CDR3. The germline V gene has CDR1 DFQATT and CDR2 SNEGSKA (reference sequence). The CDR3 sequence is CSARGARGPARYAQYF. In nucleotides, the CDR3 is TGCAGTGCTAGAGGGGCCCGGGGGCCGGCCCGCTACGCGCAGTACTTC.

The chain carries TRBV30 and TRBJ2-7, with D tentatively TRBD1 or TRBD2 (5 bases each). Trimming pared 3 bases from V and 5 bases from J, leaving 17 bases between. CDR1 GTSNPN and CDR2 SVGIG come from the germline V gene (reference sequence). This CDR3 has 14 amino acids. This chain's CDR3 is CAWSPGASPNEQYF. The CDR3 bases are TGTGCCTGGAGCCCCGGGGCGTCTCCCAACGAGCAGTACTTC.

Concerning this clonotype itself: A much larger clone is a single base away; this may be a read error. J is TRBJ2-2 and V is TRBV24-1; weak D call: TRBD1 (6 bases). There are 15 residues in the CDR3. Germline V gene data show CDR1 as KGHDR and CDR2 as SFDVKD. The CDR3 loop is CATIRIGQNTGELSF. CDR3 in DNA: TGTGCCACCATTAGAATAGGACAGAACACCGGGGAGCTGTCTTTT.

Notes on this clonotype: This may stem from a read error, because a much larger clone lies one nucleotide away. V and J are TRBV19 and TRBJ2-1, with no clear D. Per the germline V gene, CDR1 is LNHDA and CDR2 is SQIVND (reference sequence). The CDR3 is 13 residues long. Here the CDR3 reads CACSGSSYNEQFF. CDR3 DNA sequence: TGTGCCTGTAGTGGAAGCTCCTACAATGAGCAGTTCTTC.

V usage is TRBV27 and J usage is TRBJ2-2, with TRBD1 matching over 9 bases. V lost 8 bases, J lost 7 bases, and 5 bases stayed unmatched. The CDR3 length is 13 residues. Germline V lookup: CDR1 MNHEY, CDR2 SMNVEV (reference sequence). CDR3 DNA sequence: TGTGCCAGCGGGACAGGGAGAGGCGGGGAGCTGTTTTTT. It codes for CASGTGRGGELFF.

Concerning this clonotype: A clone one base away is much larger, so this may be a read error. The chain links TRBV7-2 to TRBJ2-7, with 8 nucleotides matching TRBD2. Germline CDR1 SGHTA, CDR2 FQGNSA. After removal of 5 bases from V and 2 bases from J, the junction contained 5 bases not matched to a gene. The CDR3 length is 14 residues. CDR3 DNA sequence: TGTGCCAGCAGCCCGAGTAGCGGGGCCTACGAGCAGTACTTC. This translates into CASSPSSGAYEQYF.

This clonotype was found a few times. The V and J genes are TRBV29-1 and TRBJ1-1; D is unclear. Germline CDR1 reads SQVTM; CDR2 reads ANQGSEA. CDR3 length: 12 residues. V was pared by 6 bases and J by 2 bases, with 10 bases between. CDR3 in amino acids: CSVGMPNTEAFF. For the CDR3, the DNA is TGCAGCGTGGGTATGCCAAACACTGAAGCTTTCTTT.

In this sample, this clonotype turned up many times. This rearrangement joins TRBV7-9 to TRBJ2-7; D is uncertain. The V and J ends lost 3 bases and 6 bases respectively, with 12 bases between them. Germline lookup yields CDR1 SEHNR and CDR2 FQNEAQ (reference sequence). This CDR3 contains 13 residues. The CDR3 is CASSLAQSREQYF. CDR3 nucleotides: TGTGCCAGCAGCTTGGCCCAGTCTCGCGAGCAGTACTTC.

As concerns this clonotype: Since a much larger clone is just one base distant, this may be a read error. The CDR3 end shows no conserved phenylalanine or tryptophan, and so a read error is likely. V is TRBV7-9 and J is TRBJ2-3; D unclear. V lost 8 bases and J lost 2, with 11 bases in between. The CDR3 runs to 13 residues. The V gene's germline CDR1 is SEHNR and CDR2 FQNEAQ (reference sequence). CDR3 sequence: CASPLPDTDTQYL. The CDR3, as DNA: TGTGCCAGCCCTCTTCCAGACACAGATACGCAGTATCTT.

A note on this clonotype: A much larger clone lies one base from this, so it may be a read error. The chain employs TRBV7-9 and TRBJ1-4; D gene uncertain. The CDR3 loop spans 11 amino acids. Trimming stripped 2 bases from V and 7 bases from J, with 2 bases between. The germline gives CDR1 SEHNR, CDR2 FQNEAQ (reference sequence). In DNA form, the CDR3 reads TGTGCCAGCAGCTTATCTGAAAAACTGTTTTTT. Encoded protein: CASSLSEKLFF.

This clonotype was detected ten times or more. The CDR3 nucleotides read TGTGCCTGGTTATCCTTTCGGGACTATGGCTACACCTTC. Protein sequence: CAWLSFRDYGYTF. The chain has TRBV30 and TRBJ1-2; D gene uncertain. CDR3 length: 13 residues. The germline gives CDR1 GTSNPN, CDR2 SVGIG (reference sequence). Trimming pared 5 bases from V and 3 bases from J, leaving 13 bases between.

V and J are TRBV11-2 and TRBJ1-1; D is unclear. Germline-derived CDR1 and CDR2 are SGHAT and FQNNGV. V was trimmed by 2 bases and J by 6 bases, leaving 13 bases between them. This CDR3 is 14 amino acids long. As DNA, the CDR3 is TGTGCCAGCAGCTTACGGAGGCCCGACTCTGAAGCTTTCTTT. Its protein product is CASSLRRPDSEAFF.